One sample yielded the 13 T cell receptor beta chains listed below, sequenced in a study of OX40 agonist ivuxolimab in advanced cancers. The repertoire was sequenced with immunoSEQ multiplex PCR; TCRdb's copy has only in-frame clones and lacks some. The sample lists around 90,000 clones; 87% were seen once. The sample consisted of CD4+ or CD8+ T cells sorted from blood, taken in a trial of the OX40 agonist ivuxolimab. Receptors originate from an adult with an advanced solid tumor such as melanoma, head and neck, liver or kidney cancer.

This chain uses TRBV6-5 with TRBJ1-1; weak D call: TRBD1 (5 bases). Germline CDR1 is MNHEY and CDR2 is SVGAGI. Trimming shortened V by 1 base and J by 4 bases, and 16 bases separated the two germline ends. CDR3 length: 16 residues. The CDR3 DNA follows: TGTGCCAGCAGTTACTTCGCGACAGCCCCAGCCACTGAAGCTTTCTTT. As protein: CASSYFATAPATEAFF.

DNA for the CDR3: TGTGCCTGGAGTCTGGGACTAGCGGGAGGCACAGATACGCAGTATTTT. This codes for CAWSLGLAGGTDTQYF. The chain links TRBV30 to TRBJ2-3, with 14 bases identical to TRBD2. The trim removed 2 bases at V and 1 base at J, leaving 2 bases unmatched. The germline V gene has CDR1 GTSNPN and CDR2 SVGIG (reference sequence). The CDR3 extends over 16 amino acids.

V gene TRBV5-1 combines with J gene TRBJ1-4, with TRBD1 identical over 8 bases. Looked up from germline, CDR1 is SGHRS and CDR2 is YFSETQ. V trimming: 1 base; J trimming: 7 bases; junction bases outside the gene matches: 6. This CDR3 spans 15 amino acids. The chain's CDR3 is CASSLRAGGGEKLFF. CDR3 DNA sequence: TGCGCCAGCAGCTTGAGGGCAGGGGGCGGTGAAAAACTGTTTTTT.

The chain combines TRBV25-1 with TRBJ2-1; D not resolved. Deletions cut 2 bases from V and 3 bases from J, with 11 bases between. The CDR3 length is 15 residues. Germline CDR1 reads MGHDK; CDR2 reads SYGVNS. The CDR3 loop reads CASSEALWNYNEQFF. CDR3 sequence (DNA): TGTGCCAGCAGTGAAGCTTTGTGGAACTACAATGAGCAGTTCTTC.

The V call is TRBV18, the J call TRBJ2-7; possible D gene TRBD2, 6 bases. The CDR3 sequence is 13 residues long. The ends were cut back, 1 base at V and 6 bases at J, with 10 bases in the middle. Germline CDR1 and CDR2: KGHSH and LQKENI. The chain's CDR3 is CASSPLADGEQYV. For the CDR3, the DNA is TGTGCCAGCTCACCACTAGCGGATGGCGAGCAGTACGTC.

This clone has only one observation. This chain connects TRBV28 to TRBJ2-5, with 7 bases aligning to TRBD1. The germline V gene has CDR1 MDHEN and CDR2 SYDVKM. The CDR3 totals 15 residues. V lost 4 bases to trimming and J lost 0 bases; unmatched junction nucleotides: 5. CDR3 amino acids: CASSSRDSHQETQYF. Here the CDR3 DNA reads TGTGCCAGCAGTTCACGGGACAGCCACCAAGAGACCCAGTACTTC.

This clone was observed a handful of times. This chain uses TRBV6-4 with TRBJ1-1; possible D gene TRBD1, 5 bases. The germline V gene has CDR1 MRHNA and CDR2 SNTAGT. V lost 6 bases, J lost 0 bases, and 5 bases lay in between. The CDR3 is 12 residues long. The DNA for the CDR3 is TGTGCCAGCAGGGGGGTGAACACTGAAGCTTTCTTT. Protein product: CASRGVNTEAFF.

The V call is TRBV11-2, the J call TRBJ2-5; 7 bases are a match to TRBD2. This CDR3 region has 14 residues. CDR1 is SGHAT, CDR2 FQNNGV, per germline. V shed 1 base, J shed 4 bases, and the junction held 3 bases outside the gene matches. CDR3 bases: TGTGCCAGCAGCTTAGTCGGGGGGTTAGAGACCCAGTACTTC. It specifies CASSLVGGLETQYF.

This rearrangement joins TRBV6-1 to TRBJ2-1; 13 nucleotides match TRBD2. V shed 6 bases and J 5 bases; nucleotides not matched to a gene: 4. Germline values: CDR1 MNHNS, CDR2 SASEGT. CDR3 length equals 15 residues. CDR3 amino acids: CASSSGTSGDNEQFF. The CDR3 nucleotides read TGTGCCAGCAGCTCTGGGACTAGCGGGGACAATGAGCAGTTCTTC.

The V and J genes are TRBV7-2 and TRBJ1-5; 7 nucleotides match TRBD1. The germline CDR1 and CDR2 sequences are SGHTA and FQGNSA. The length of the CDR3 is 14 residues. Trimming at V came to 4 bases and at J to 1 base, leaving 1 base not matched to a gene. This chain's CDR3 is CASSSTGSNQPQHF. The CDR3 coding sequence is TGTGCCAGCAGCTCGACAGGGAGCAATCAGCCCCAGCATTTT. Together with reference TRBV7-2 and TRBJ1-5, the CDR3 gives the full variable domain: GAGVSQSPSNKVTEKGKDVELRCDPISGHTALYWYRQSLGQGLEFLIYFQGNSAPDKSGLPSDRFSAERTGGSVSTLTIQRTQQEDSAVYLCASSSTGSNQPQHFGDGTRLSIL.

This clone was seen a few times. This sequence joins TRBV20-1 and TRBJ1-1; D remains ambiguous. Trimming stripped 3 bases from V and 12 bases from J, with 11 bases between. CDR1 and CDR2 (germline): DFQATT, SNEGSKA (reference sequence). The CDR3 has 10 residues. CDR3 loop: CSASLSRSFF. The CDR3 DNA reads TGCAGTGCTAGCCTTTCCCGGTCTTTCTTT.

V is TRBV7-3 and J is TRBJ1-2; TRBD1 is a possible D gene (6 bases). The CDR3 has 15 residues. V was cut by 2 bases and J by 4 bases, with 14 bases left in between. The germline V gene encodes CDR1 SGHTA and CDR2 FQGTGA. The CDR3, as DNA: TGTGCCAGCAGCTTAGAGAAGCAGACAGGCTATGGCTACACCTTC. Its translation is CASSLEKQTGYGYTF.

This chain joins TRBV4-1 and TRBJ1-1; D might be TRBD1 (5 bases). Trimming shortened V by 4 bases and J by 7 bases, and 19 bases separated the two germline ends. The CDR3 is made up of 15 amino acids. The germline V gene encodes CDR1 MGHRA and CDR2 YSYEKL. This CDR3 is CASSLIPGGEVEAFF. The DNA of the CDR3 is TGCGCCAGCAGCCTGATCCCGGGGGGGGAGGTTGAAGCTTTCTTT.